These 9 T cell receptor beta chains were all obtained from the same sample, sequenced in a study of control samples from healthy donors and cancer patients. The protocol was immunoSEQ multiplex PCR, while the TCRdb copy is restricted to in-frame clones and leaves out a portion. The repertoire holds about 22,000 clones, about 85% seen once, with 20% to 25% in the top ten. The sample comprised PBMCs. The receptors were gathered from a man between 60 and 75 years old with colorectal cancer.

J is TRBJ2-3 and V is TRBV10-1, with D hard to call. This CDR3 has 17 amino acids. The V and J ends lost 8 bases and 6 bases respectively, with 27 bases between them. In germline, CDR1 is WNHNN, CDR2 SYGVQD (reference sequence). The CDR3 region is CASACNEPAPPSDTQYF. CDR3 nucleotide sequence: TGCGCCAGCGCTTGTAACGAGCCCGCTCCGCCGAGCGATACGCAGTATTTT.

This sequence joins TRBV5-4 and TRBJ2-1; D is possibly TRBD1 (5 bases). The CDR3 is made up of 14 amino acids. V was cut by 3 bases and J by 0 bases, with 7 bases left in between. Germline loops: CDR1 SGHNT, CDR2 YYREEE (reference sequence). In nucleotides, the CDR3 is TGTGCCAGCAGCTCGACAGTCTCCTACAATGAGCAGTTCTTC. This gives the protein CASSSTVSYNEQFF.

The chain links TRBV24-1 to TRBJ1-5, with TRBD1 identical over 7 bases. The trim removed 4 bases at V and 6 bases at J, leaving 8 bases unmatched. CDR1 and CDR2 from the germline V gene are KGHDR and SFDVKD. The CDR3 sequence is 15 residues long. The CDR3 DNA reads as TGTGCCACCAGTGAGGAGGGGGCTGGTAGTCAGCCCCAGCATTTT. Protein product: CATSEEGAGSQPQHF.

This clone was seen only once. The CDR3 region has the DNA TGCGCCAGCAGCCGCGACAGGGTGGGGACTGAAGCTTTCTTT. Protein sequence: CASSRDRVGTEAFF. The chain carries TRBV4-1 and TRBJ1-1, with 7 bases identical to TRBD1. V dropped 4 bases and J dropped 5; count of bases not matched to a gene: 7. The CDR3 contains 14 residues. Per germline, CDR1 MGHRA and CDR2 YSYEKL.

The V and J genes are TRBV27 and TRBJ2-1; TRBD1 matches 7 bases. This CDR3 spans 13 amino acids. The ends lost 7 bases at V and 7 bases at J; junction bases unmatched: 7. Germline CDR1 and CDR2: MNHEY and SMNVEV (reference sequence). CDR3 coding DNA: TGTGCCAGCAAATTACAGGGGAAGAATGAGCAGTTCTTC. Translation gives CASKLQGKNEQFF.

The chain uses TRBV5-1 and TRBJ2-1; 12 nucleotides match TRBD2. The germline gives CDR1 SGHRS, CDR2 YFSETQ. The CDR3 spans 14 residues. V lost 9 bases, J lost 8 bases, and 9 bases stayed unmatched. The CDR3 spells CATASGGARDEQFF. DNA for the CDR3: TGCGCCACTGCTAGCGGGGGGGCTCGGGATGAGCAGTTCTTC.

The chain employs TRBV2 and TRBJ2-1, with a possible D match to TRBD2 (5 bases). The CDR3 totals 16 residues. The germline V gene has CDR1 SNHLY and CDR2 FYNNEI. With 2 bases removed from V and 5 bases from J, the gap between germline ends came to 16 bases. CDR3 in DNA: TGTGCCAGCAGTGAAATACGGGCGGGTTGGAACAATGAGCAGTTCTTC. Its protein is CASSEIRAGWNNEQFF.

The genes are TRBV7-9 and TRBJ2-7; 10 bases are shared with TRBD2. Germline loops: CDR1 SEHNR, CDR2 FQNEAQ (reference sequence). V shed 7 bases and J 2 bases; nucleotides not matched to a gene: 8. CDR3 length equals 15 residues. The CDR3 is CASIPTSGLTYEQYF. The CDR3 region has the DNA TGTGCCAGCATCCCGACTAGCGGGTTAACCTACGAGCAGTACTTC.

V gene TRBV9 combines with J gene TRBJ2-5, with no clear D. Per germline, CDR1 SGDLS and CDR2 YYNGEE. The CDR3 contains 12 residues. V lost 4 bases to trimming and J lost 1 base, with 5 bases between them. The CDR3 DNA follows: TGTGCCAGCAGCACAAGCCAAGAGACCCAGTACTTC. Its protein is CASSTSQETQYF.